This T cell receptor (beta chain) was profiled in a study of PD-L1 blockade in urothelial cancer. Study details: A median blood sample held approximately 150,000 T cells and about 83,000 unique TCRs.

CDR1 and CDR2 from the germline V gene are SGHNT and YYREEE (reference sequence). V was clipped by 0 bases and J by 2 bases; unmatched bases: 7. The CDR3 totals 18 residues. The assay was immunoSEQ multiplex PCR, and TCRdb's table has in-frame clones only and misses some. The sample has about 82,000 clones, 90% seen once. V gene TRBV5-4 combines with J gene TRBJ2-2; TRBD2 agrees at 10 bases. This clonotype was obtained from a man between 60 and 75 years old with urothelial cancer. The sample here was PBMCs, taken around atezolizumab (anti-PD-L1) treatment. The DNA of the CDR3 is TGTGCCAGCAGCTTGGGACTAGCGGGCGGGAGTAACACCGGGGAGCTGTTTTTT. Translating gives CASSLGLAGGSNTGELFF.